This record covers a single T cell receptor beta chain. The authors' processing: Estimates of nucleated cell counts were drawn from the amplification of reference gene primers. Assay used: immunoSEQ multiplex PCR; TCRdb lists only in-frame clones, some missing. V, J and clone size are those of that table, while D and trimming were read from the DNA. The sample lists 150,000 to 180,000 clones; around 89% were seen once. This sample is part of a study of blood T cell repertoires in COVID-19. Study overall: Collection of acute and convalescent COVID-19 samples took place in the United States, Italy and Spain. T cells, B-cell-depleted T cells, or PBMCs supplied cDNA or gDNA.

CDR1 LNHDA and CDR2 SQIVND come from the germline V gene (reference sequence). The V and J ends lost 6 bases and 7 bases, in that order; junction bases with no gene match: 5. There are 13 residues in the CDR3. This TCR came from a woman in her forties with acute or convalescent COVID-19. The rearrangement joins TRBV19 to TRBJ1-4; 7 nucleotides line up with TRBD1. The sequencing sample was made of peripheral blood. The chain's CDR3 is CASRTGYREKLFF. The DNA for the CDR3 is TGTGCCAGTAGGACAGGGTATCGTGAAAAACTGTTTTTT.